The clone carrying this T cell receptor (beta chain) is deemed medium-sized (0.01 to 0.1%). What it binds is not known. Multiplex PCR with 32 V and 13 J primers amplified TCR beta CDR3. A single record per CDR3 protein comes from TCRdb applying MiXCR to the multiplex PCR reads. The repertoire includes about 6,400 distinct CDR3 sequences, approximately 23% of them detected once, and over 8.5% sits in the top ten. Germline V gene lookup returns CDR1 MNHEY and CDR2 SMNVEV (reference sequence). Trimming took off 5 bases at V and 2 bases at J, with 4 bases between the two ends. The CDR3 sequence is 11 residues long. This entry belongs to a study of immune heterogeneity within non-small cell lung tumors. Study-wide findings and caveats: There were identical dominant CDR3 beta clonotypes recurring across tumor sites within a patient, together with site-unique high-frequency clones.

Genomic DNA extracted from bulk tumor tissue served as template. A total of around 600 ng was used per sample. The authors collected several far-apart biopsies from each primary tumor during surgery. Undergoing curative surgery were patients whose non-small cell lung cancer was untreated and newly diagnosed. Sample: lung tumor tissue. The chain combines TRBV27 with TRBJ2-7; unclear D gene. The sequence was obtained from a man in his sixties or seventies with non-small cell lung cancer. The CDR3 loop reads CASSHTYEQYF. The CDR3 DNA sequence: TGTGCCAGCAGTCACACCTACGAGCAGTACTTC.